Shown below are 25 T cell receptor beta chains from a single sample sequenced in a study of T cell responses to AZD1222 COVID-19 vaccine. The assay was immunoSEQ multiplex PCR, and TCRdb's table has in-frame clones only and misses some. Of some 110,000 clones listed, around 85% are singletons. The input for sequencing was peripheral blood, taken on day 0 of MenACWY control vaccination. The source is an adult in good health.

This chain joins TRBV2 and TRBJ1-5, with TRBD1 identical over 7 bases. There are 14 residues in the CDR3. J lost 5 bases, V lost 3 bases, and 4 bases had no gene match. Germline V gene data show CDR1 as SNHLY and CDR2 as FYNNEI. In nucleotides, the CDR3 is TGTGCCAGCAGTGAGTACAGGGGTGATCAGCCCCAGCATTTT. Translating it yields CASSEYRGDQPQHF.

This clone turned up a few times. The chain carries TRBV4-3 and TRBJ2-7; 11 bases agree with TRBD1. The CDR3 contains 20 residues. The V segment lost 0 bases and the J segment 0 bases; nucleotides outside the gene matches: 13. Germline-derived CDR1 and CDR2 are LGHNA and YSLEER. As DNA, the CDR3 is TGCGCCAGCAGCCAAGATTGGACAGGGGGCGCCCTTTATAGCTCCTACGAGCAGTACTTC. Translation gives CASSQDWTGGALYSSYEQYF.

This clone was detected once. V usage is TRBV7-2 and J usage is TRBJ1-2; maybe TRBD1 (5 bases). V lost 1 base, J lost 4 bases, and 19 bases lay in between. The CDR3 is 17 residues long. Germline V gene sequence: CDR1 SGHTA, CDR2 FQGNSA. The CDR3: CASSLGASGAGIYGYTF. The CDR3 DNA is TGTGCCAGCAGCTTAGGGGCCTCTGGGGCAGGGATCTATGGCTACACCTTC.

This clone was detected only a few times. The chain uses TRBV7-6 and TRBJ1-4; 7 nucleotides match TRBD1. Germline V lookup: CDR1 SGHVS, CDR2 FNYEAQ. The CDR3 is made up of 16 amino acids. V lost 1 base and J lost 2; bases outside the gene matches: 4. The CDR3 spells CASSLGQGFTNEKLFF. The CDR3 DNA follows: TGTGCCAGCAGCTTAGGACAGGGCTTCACTAATGAAAAACTGTTTTTT.

This chain links TRBV7-6 with TRBJ2-5, with D unresolved. The CDR3 sequence is 11 residues long. CDR1 SGHVS and CDR2 FNYEAQ come from the germline V gene. V dropped 2 bases and J dropped 6 bases, with 4 bases sitting between them. The CDR3, as DNA: TGTGCCAGCAGCTTACAACAGACCCAGTACTTC. It specifies CASSLQQTQYF.

The chain combines TRBV7-2 with TRBJ2-2, with TRBD2 matching over 8 bases. Trimming took 1 base from V and 3 from J; bases not matched to a gene: 7. CDR3 length: 17 amino acids. Germline CDR1 SGHTA, CDR2 FQGNSA. The CDR3 protein is CASSLVGGGTHTGELFF. The CDR3 DNA sequence: TGTGCCAGCAGCTTAGTTGGCGGGGGGACCCACACCGGGGAGCTGTTTTTT.

The V gene is TRBV4-3, the J gene TRBJ2-1, with D tentatively TRBD1 (5 bases). V dropped 0 bases and J dropped 0 bases, with 9 bases sitting between them. Germline V gene data show CDR1 as LGHNA and CDR2 as YSLEER. The CDR3 is made up of 16 amino acids. DNA of the CDR3: TGCGCCAGCAGCCAAGAGATAGGGGCCTCCTACAATGAGCAGTTCTTC. As protein: CASSQEIGASYNEQFF.

V is TRBV7-8 and J is TRBJ1-5; D gene ambiguous. V gave up 0 bases and J gave up 5 bases, with 11 bases separating them. Germline CDR1 SGHVS, CDR2 FQNEAQ. This CDR3 has 15 amino acids. In DNA, the CDR3 is TGTGCCAGCAGCTTAGCGGCGGCCTTCGATCAGCCCCAGCATTTT. Protein product: CASSLAAAFDQPQHF.

This chain links TRBV6-4 with TRBJ2-1; D remains ambiguous. V lost 0 bases and J lost 9, with 6 bases in between. The CDR3 runs to 12 residues. Germline V gene lookup returns CDR1 MRHNA and CDR2 SNTAGT. Here the CDR3 DNA reads TGTGCCAGCAGTGACTCGAACGGTGAGCAGTTCTTC. It translates to CASSDSNGEQFF.

The chain is built from TRBV12-3 or TRBV12-4 and TRBJ1-5; D unresolved. V lost 2 bases, J lost 5 bases, and 4 bases lay in between. This CDR3 spans 12 amino acids. The CDR3 spells CASSLSDQPQHF. The CDR3 nucleotides are TGTGCCAGCAGTTTATCAGATCAGCCCCAGCATTTT.

The V and J genes are TRBV5-1 and TRBJ2-7; D call uncertain. The ends were cut back, 0 bases at V and 3 bases at J, with 10 bases in the middle. Germline CDR1 reads SGHRS; CDR2 reads YFSETQ. The CDR3 has 14 residues. The CDR3 nucleotides are TGCGCCAGCAGCTTGGCAGATTCGCTCTACGAGCAGTACTTC. Translation: CASSLADSLYEQYF.

This chain links TRBV5-5 with TRBJ1-6, with a tentative D call TRBD1 (5 bases). Germline V lookup: CDR1 SGHKS, CDR2 YYEKEE (reference sequence). The CDR3 is 16 residues long. V was shortened by 2 bases and J by 8 bases, with 17 bases between the two germline ends. In DNA form, the CDR3 reads TGTGCCAGCAGCTTAGGGGCGTTTGATTACTATTCACCCCTCCACTTT. Translation gives CASSLGAFDYYSPLHF.

The CDR3 coding sequence is TGCGCCAGCAGCCAAGACAGCCAGGGAGAAAAACTGTTTTTT. This sequence encodes CASSQDSQGEKLFF. This chain connects TRBV4-3 to TRBJ1-4; perhaps TRBD1 as D (5 bases). Germline CDR1 and CDR2: LGHNA and YSLEER. The CDR3 contains 14 residues. Trimming cost V 0 bases and J 8 bases, with 10 bases left between them.

The chain links TRBV7-2 to TRBJ2-7; TRBD2 matches at 11 bases. After removal of 1 base from V and 0 bases from J, the junction contained 2 bases not matched to a gene. The CDR3 covers 16 residues. In germline, CDR1 is SGHTA, CDR2 FQGNSA. For the CDR3, the DNA is TGTGCCAGCAGCTTAGTAGGGACTAGCGGCTCCTACGAGCAGTACTTC. Encoded protein: CASSLVGTSGSYEQYF. The full variable domain, with the rest looked up from reference TRBV7-2 and TRBJ2-7, is GAGVSQSPSNKVTEKGKDVELRCDPISGHTALYWYRQSLGQGLEFLIYFQGNSAPDKSGLPSDRFSAERTGGSVSTLTIQRTQQEDSAVYLCASSLVGTSGSYEQYFGPGTRLTVT.

Here the CDR3 DNA reads TGTGCCAGCAGCCTCGGGACAGGGGCCCCTGGAAACACCATATATTTT. This translates into CASSLGTGAPGNTIYF. The chain couples TRBV3-1 (or the pseudogene TRBV3-2) to TRBJ1-3; TRBD1 matches at 10 bases. Germline trimming cut 4 bases from V and 2 bases from J; bases unmatched to any gene: 5. The CDR3 is 16 amino acids. Germline V gives CDR1 LGHDT, CDR2 YNNKEL (reference sequence).

Regarding this clone: The sample holds other DNA sequences that translate to the same CDR3. The chain carries TRBV6-6 and TRBJ1-3; tentative D call: TRBD1 (6 bases). Germline-derived CDR1 and CDR2 are MNHNY and SVGAGI (reference sequence). Between the trimmed V and J ends, which lost 2 bases and 4 bases, there was a span of 12 bases. The CDR3 spans 15 residues. This CDR3 reads CASSYGQGSGNTIYF. The DNA for the CDR3 is TGTGCCAGCAGTTACGGCCAGGGGTCCGGAAACACCATATATTTT.

The gene calls are TRBV28 and TRBJ2-7, with D maybe TRBD2 (6 bases). Germline loops: CDR1 MDHEN, CDR2 SYDVKM. This CDR3 region has 19 residues. The germline V and J ends were trimmed by 2 bases and 2 bases, with 25 bases remaining between them. The CDR3 region has the DNA TGTGCCAGCAGTTTAGAGACTCCAGGAGGGAGATATCCTACCTACGAGCAGTACTTC. Its translation is CASSLETPGGRYPTYEQYF.

The chain carries TRBV3-1 (or the pseudogene TRBV3-2) and TRBJ1-1; D is unresolved. Germline-derived CDR1 and CDR2 are LGHDT and YNNKEL (reference sequence). This CDR3 region has 16 residues. V was clipped by 2 bases and J by 4 bases, with 17 bases between them. CDR3 DNA: TGTGCCAGCAGCCAAATGGGCCAGCAGCGGGCCACTGAAGCTTTCTTT. It yields the protein CASSQMGQQRATEAFF.

This chain links TRBV2 with TRBJ2-1; no definite D call. This CDR3 has 13 residues. CDR1 and CDR2 from the germline V gene are SNHLY and FYNNEI. Trimming took off 4 bases at V and 7 bases at J, with 11 bases between the two ends. The CDR3 region is CASSAGWQNEQFF. CDR3 nucleotide sequence: TGTGCCAGCAGTGCGGGCTGGCAAAATGAGCAGTTCTTC.

The CDR3 region has the DNA TGTGCCAGCAAGGGACAGGGGAATCAGCCCCAGCATTTT. The encoded protein is CASKGQGNQPQHF. This chain uses TRBV6-5 with TRBJ1-5, with 10 bases that match TRBD1. V gave up 7 bases and J gave up 4 bases; unmatched junction bases: 1. The CDR3 runs 13 residues. CDR1 is MNHEY, CDR2 SVGAGI, per germline.

This clone appeared a single time. The chain links TRBV5-1 to TRBJ1-2; tentatively, D is TRBD1 (6 bases). Trimming left V 0 bases short and J 4 bases short, with 13 bases between. The CDR3 is 15 amino acids. CDR1 and CDR2 (germline): SGHRS, YFSETQ. As DNA, the CDR3 is TGCGCCAGCAGCTTGGCTGAGGGGGGCGGCTATGGCTACACCTTC. Encoded protein: CASSLAEGGGYGYTF.

The rearrangement joins TRBV27 to TRBJ1-1; no firm D call. Per the germline V gene, CDR1 is MNHEY and CDR2 is SMNVEV (reference sequence). V was trimmed by 1 base and J by 1 base, leaving 4 bases between them. The CDR3 extends over 13 amino acids. The CDR3 sequence: CASSLWKNTEAFF. The CDR3 bases are TGTGCCAGCAGTTTATGGAAGAACACTGAAGCTTTCTTT.

This clone is a singleton in its sample. The rearrangement joins TRBV6-2 or TRBV6-3 to TRBJ1-1, with 7 bases fitting TRBD1. V shed 2 bases, J shed 0 bases, and the junction held 9 bases outside the gene matches. The CDR3 contains 17 residues. CDR1 and CDR2 from the germline V gene are MNHEY and SVGEGT. CDR3 in amino acids: CASSYPSGTDMNTEAFF. CDR3 nucleotides: TGTGCCAGCAGTTACCCCTCCGGGACAGACATGAACACTGAAGCTTTCTTT.

V is TRBV4-2 and J is TRBJ1-5; a weak D match, TRBD1 (6 bases). Trimming took off 5 bases at V and 5 bases at J, with 16 bases between the two ends. Germline V CDR1 and CDR2: LGHNA, YNFKEQ. The CDR3 runs to 15 residues. The CDR3 coding sequence is TGTGCCAGCAGCTCCCAGGGAGGGGGGCATCAGCCCCAGCATTTT. Protein: CASSSQGGGHQPQHF.

This sequence joins TRBV7-9 and TRBJ2-1; TRBD2 matches 8 bases. The germline V gene encodes CDR1 SEHNR and CDR2 FQNEAQ (reference sequence). V shed 7 bases and J 0 bases; nucleotides not matched to a gene: 5. The CDR3 has 15 amino acids. CDR3 sequence reads: CASTGGISSYNEQFF. CDR3 in DNA: TGTGCCAGCACGGGGGGGATAAGCTCCTACAATGAGCAGTTCTTC.